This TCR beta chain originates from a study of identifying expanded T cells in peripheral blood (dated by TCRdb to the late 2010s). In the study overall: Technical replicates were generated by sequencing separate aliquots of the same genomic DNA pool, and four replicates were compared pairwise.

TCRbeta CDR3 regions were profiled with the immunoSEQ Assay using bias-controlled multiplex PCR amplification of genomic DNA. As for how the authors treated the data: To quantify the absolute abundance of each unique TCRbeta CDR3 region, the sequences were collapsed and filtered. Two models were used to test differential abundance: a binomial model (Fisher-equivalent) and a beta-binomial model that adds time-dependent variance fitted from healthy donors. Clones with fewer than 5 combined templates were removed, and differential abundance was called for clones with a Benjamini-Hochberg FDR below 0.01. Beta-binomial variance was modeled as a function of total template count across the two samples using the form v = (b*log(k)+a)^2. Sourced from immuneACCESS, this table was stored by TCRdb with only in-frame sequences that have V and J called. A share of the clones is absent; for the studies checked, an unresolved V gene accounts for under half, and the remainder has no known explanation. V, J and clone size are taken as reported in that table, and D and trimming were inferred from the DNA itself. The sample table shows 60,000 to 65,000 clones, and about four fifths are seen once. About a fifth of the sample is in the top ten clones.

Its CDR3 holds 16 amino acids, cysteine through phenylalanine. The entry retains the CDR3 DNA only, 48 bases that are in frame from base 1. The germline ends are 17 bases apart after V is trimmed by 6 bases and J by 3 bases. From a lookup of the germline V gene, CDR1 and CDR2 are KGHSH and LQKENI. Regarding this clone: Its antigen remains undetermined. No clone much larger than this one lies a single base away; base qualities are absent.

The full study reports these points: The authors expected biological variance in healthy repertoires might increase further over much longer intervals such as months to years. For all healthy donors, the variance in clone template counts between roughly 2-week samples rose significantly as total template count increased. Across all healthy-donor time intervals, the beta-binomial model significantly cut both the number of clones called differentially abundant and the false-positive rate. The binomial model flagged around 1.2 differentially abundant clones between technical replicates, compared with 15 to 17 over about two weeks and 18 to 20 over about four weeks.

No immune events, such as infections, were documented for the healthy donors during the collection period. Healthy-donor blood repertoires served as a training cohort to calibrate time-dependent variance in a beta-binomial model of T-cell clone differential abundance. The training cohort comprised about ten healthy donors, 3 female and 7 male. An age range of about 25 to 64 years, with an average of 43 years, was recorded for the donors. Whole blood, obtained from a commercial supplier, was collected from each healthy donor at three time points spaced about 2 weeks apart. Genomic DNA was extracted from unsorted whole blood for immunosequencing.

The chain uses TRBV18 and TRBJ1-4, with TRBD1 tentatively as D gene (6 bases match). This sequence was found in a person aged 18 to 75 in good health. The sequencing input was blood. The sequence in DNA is TGTGCCAGCTCCGTAAGATCGACAGGCCCTAATGAAAAACTGTTTTTT. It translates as CASSVRSTGPNEKLFF.